This TCR beta chain came from a study of shared clonotypes between healthy human individuals. Donors, healthy HIV-negative adults, lacked recent acute infections or vaccinations. Study-level points and caveats: What naive subsets generally showed was a larger estimated richness than memory subsets showed. Generation probability values for non-shared clonotypes were lower than those for clonotypes shared by all four donors. Few donors limited the genetic and exposure-history diversity represented.

The table came from immunoSEQ multiplex PCR; TCRdb's copy has only in-frame clones and leaves some out. The sample includes about a million clones, under 80% seen only once; the top ten take about 1.5%. V was cut by 7 bases and J by 2 bases, with 14 bases left in between. Looked up from germline, CDR1 is MNHEY and CDR2 is SVGAGI. The CDR3 runs 14 residues. With respect to this clone: What it recognizes is unknown.

The genes are TRBV6-5 and TRBJ1-2; possible D gene TRBD1, 5 bases. The source material was memory CD4+ T cells sorted from blood. The subset was: CD45RA-negative fraction. The clonotype originates from a man between 18 and 35 years old in good health. As DNA, the CDR3 is TGTGCCAGCAAAAGTACTTCAGGGAACTATGGCTACACCTTC. Translated: CASKSTSGNYGYTF.